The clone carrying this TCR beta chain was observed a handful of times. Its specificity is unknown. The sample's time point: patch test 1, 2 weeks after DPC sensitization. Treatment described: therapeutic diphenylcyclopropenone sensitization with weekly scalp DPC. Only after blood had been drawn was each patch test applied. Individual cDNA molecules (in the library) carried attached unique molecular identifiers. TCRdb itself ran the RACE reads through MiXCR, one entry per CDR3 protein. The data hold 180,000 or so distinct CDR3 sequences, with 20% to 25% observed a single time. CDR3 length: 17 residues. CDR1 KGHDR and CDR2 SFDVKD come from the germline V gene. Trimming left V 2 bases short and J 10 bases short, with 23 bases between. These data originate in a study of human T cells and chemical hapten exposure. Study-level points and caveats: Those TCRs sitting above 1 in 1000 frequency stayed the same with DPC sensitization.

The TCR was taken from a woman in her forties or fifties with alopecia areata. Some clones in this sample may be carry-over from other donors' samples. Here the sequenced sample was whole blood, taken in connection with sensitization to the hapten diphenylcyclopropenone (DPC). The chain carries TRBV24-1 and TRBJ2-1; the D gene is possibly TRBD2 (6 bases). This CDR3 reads CATSDSKAGSHRGEQFF. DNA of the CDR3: TGTGCCACCAGTGATTCCAAAGCGGGTTCCCACCGGGGAGAGCAGTTCTTC.